Below are 2 T cell receptor beta chains sequenced from a single sample in a study of CD8 T cells in ankylosing spondylitis. TCRdb itself ran the 5' RACE reads through MiXCR, one entry per CDR3 protein. The sample has some 8,600 distinct CDR3 sequences, about 3.8% seen once. What was sequenced was blood, either unsorted or a sorted T cell fraction (not recorded which). The origin of the receptors is a female donor with ankylosing spondylitis or in good health (not recorded which).

This clonotype was seen repeatedly, ten times or more. The genes are TRBV9 and TRBJ2-1, with 7 positions matching TRBD2. Germline V CDR1 and CDR2: SGDLS, YYNGEE. The CDR3 runs to 13 residues. Trimming removed 3 bases from V and 4 bases from J; junction bases left unmatched: 1. CDR3 sequence reads: CASSGTSYNEQFF. CDR3 DNA sequence: TGTGCCAGCAGCGGGACTAGTTACAATGAGCAGTTCTTC.

This clonotype qualifies as medium-sized. The genes are TRBV9 and TRBJ1-1, with a tentative D call TRBD1 (6 bases). Trimming pared 1 base from V and 1 base from J, leaving 11 bases between. The CDR3 runs 15 residues. Per the germline V gene, CDR1 is SGDLS and CDR2 is YYNGEE. The DNA for the CDR3 is TGTGCCAGCAGCGTAAAACAGGACAGGAACACTGAAGCTTTCTTT. Residues: CASSVKQDRNTEAFF.